These T cell receptor beta chains were read from a single sample in a study of T cells in severe cutaneous drug reactions. Using the multiplex PCR reads, TCRdb records one entry per CDR3 protein without DNA. This sample's clone table lists tens of thousands of distinct CDR3 sequences. Material: PBMCs. These receptors were taken from a human donor with toxic epidermal necrolysis, a severe cutaneous drug reaction. CDR3s include the opening cysteine and the closing phenylalanine or tryptophan. The order of the fields is V gene, J gene, clone size, CDR3 protein. The listing skips clone size in some rows; elsewhere it reads once, few, many or a size class.

TRBV2	TRBJ2-1	-	CASRGLAGDNEQFF
TRBV7-3	TRBJ2-1	-	CASSPEAGGYNEQFF
TRBV4-1	TRBJ1-2	-	CASSQSGREGVYYGYTF
TRBV9	TRBJ2-3	-	CASSVGREGRFGRTDTQYF
TRBV6-6	TRBJ1-1	medium-sized	CASSDRDRGRGTEAFF
TRBV12-5	TRBJ2-7	-	CASGWDSNSYEQYF
TRBV9	TRBJ2-1	medium-sized	CASSVGGLDYNEQFF
TRBV2	TRBJ1-2	medium-sized	CASSDETGLGIGGYTF
TRBV4-3	TRBJ2-7	-	CASSQDGRPLYF
TRBV3-1	TRBJ2-7	-	CASSRTGTSGNEQYF
TRBV4-2	TRBJ2-1	-	CASSQDRLGLDEQFF
TRBV29-1	TRBJ2-7	-	CSVVKVLGAEQYF
TRBV20-1	TRBJ1-2	-	CSAKNQGVYGYTF
TRBV29-1	TRBJ1-2	-	CSVVTTVYGYTF
TRBV27	TRBJ2-3	-	CASSWGNFDTQYF
TRBV24-1	TRBJ2-3	-	CATSDPPGEGTDTQYF
TRBV14	TRBJ1-5	-	CASSQTGINQPQHF
TRBV15	TRBJ1-1	-	CATSTGVNTEAFF
TRBV18	TRBJ2-6	-	CASSPRQNSGANVLTF
TRBV12-5	TRBJ1-5	-	CASGLGPGNQPQHF
TRBV4-2	TRBJ1-2	-	CASSQPVETNYGYTF
TRBV7-2	TRBJ2-3	-	CASSLDMRRGTDTQYF
TRBV19	TRBJ1-5	-	CASSPLGNQPQHF
TRBV29-1	TRBJ2-7	-	CSYGEGLNYEQYF
TRBV10-3	TRBJ2-5	-	CAIRAGQGGSGTQYF
TRBV7-9	TRBJ2-5	-	CASSLPSTGQETQYF
TRBV20-1	TRBJ1-6	-	CSARQGPGSPLHF
TRBV9	TRBJ2-7	medium-sized	CASSIAGGSSYEQYF
TRBV7-6	TRBJ1-3	-	CASSLPSGNTIYF
TRBV15	TRBJ1-2	-	CATSRATRTGGDYGYTF
TRBV7-9	TRBJ2-5	-	CASSSVGGQETQYF
TRBV2	TRBJ2-3	medium-sized	CASSRLAESTDTQYF
TRBV7-3	TRBJ2-1	-	CASSPGLAGGPPMFF
TRBV7-9	TRBJ2-1	-	CASSLGGGEPYNEQFF
TRBV7-9	TRBJ2-3	-	CASSLDWEGGPSRDTQYF
TRBV4-3	TRBJ1-5	-	CASSQDVRYDQPQHF
TRBV6-1	TRBJ1-4	-	CASRNRGGDEKLFF
TRBV7-9	TRBJ2-1	-	CASSKGGTEQFF
TRBV9	TRBJ2-6	-	CASSILSKSSGANVLTF
TRBV19	TRBJ2-4	-	CASTPGQGRNIQYF
TRBV20-1	TRBJ1-4	-	CSARVWDSQNEKLFF
TRBV6-6	TRBJ1-2	-	CASSDPGTAGYGYTF